Listed below are T cell receptor beta chains from one sample, sequenced in a study of blood T cell repertoires in COVID-19. Repertoires were generated with immunoSEQ multiplex PCR, while TCRdb's copy carries only in-frame clones and drops some. The repertoire holds fewer than 250,000 clones, with around 88% as singletons. Material: peripheral blood. All receptors come from a man aged 50-60 years with active or convalescent COVID-19. Both conserved end residues are part of each CDR3.

13,TRBV19,CASSLTGEETQYF
14,TRBV7-8,CASSLVTGKKTQYF
13,TRBV30,CACKGSSGNTIYF
15,TRBV18,CASSPPGRGNTEAFF
16,TRBV19,CASNTPGQGFNQPQHF
13,TRBV5-1,CASSLDGQSGYTF
13,TRBV9,CASSVTGTNEQYF
16,TRBV5-1,CASSLLGGTYNSPLHF
15,TRBV18,CASSSTGTSNQPQHF
16,TRBV4-1,CASSQGRDRVNQPQHF
17,TRBV9,CASNPPGGTLRNQPQHF
16,TRBV28,CASSSDRALLDSPLHF
16,TRBV27,CASSLSGWGRAAEAFF
16,TRBV5-6,CASSFLTEAPFNEQFF
13,TRBV27,CASSLRGRNEQYF
16,TRBV5-1,CASSLGSGRSTGELFF
13,TRBV18,CASLTGVDTEAFF